The sequence of this TCR beta chain was determined in a study of PD-L1 blockade in urothelial cancer. Study background: Treatment start was followed by blood analysis at 3 weeks (second dose) and again at 6 weeks. Blood yielded a median of roughly 140,000 T cells per sample. Regarding the study as a whole: When measured at 3 weeks, tumor-associated blood clones expanded more in durable-benefit patients.

Comment on this clone: Antigen unknown.

Synthetic spike-ins, TCR analog templates, were added into each PCR. Repertoires were generated with immunoSEQ multiplex PCR, while TCRdb's copy carries only in-frame clones and drops some. Of about 45,000 clones listed, roughly four fifths are singletons. Sample time point: peripheral blood 6 weeks after treatment start. V was pared by 5 bases and J by 4 bases, with 12 bases between. Germline V gene data show CDR1 as MNHEY and CDR2 as SMNVEV (reference sequence). The CDR3 sequence is 13 residues long. The origin of this receptor is a man in his 60s with urothelial cancer. V gene TRBV27 combines with J gene TRBJ2-7; D might be TRBD1 (5 bases). The sample consisted of PBMCs, taken around atezolizumab (anti-PD-L1) treatment. This chain's CDR3 is CASSQQGEYEQYF. For the CDR3, the DNA is TGTGCCAGCAGTCAACAAGGGGAATACGAGCAGTACTTC.